This T cell receptor (beta chain) originates from a study of blood T cell repertoires in COVID-19. Study overall: Both acute and convalescent COVID-19 samples were obtained from the United States, Italy and Spain. The cDNA or gDNA used as material had been derived from T cells, B-cell-depleted T cells, or PBMCs.

Clones were sequenced by immunoSEQ multiplex PCR, and TCRdb holds only the in-frame ones, with some missing. The sample records fewer than 500,000 clones, about 87% being singletons. This clonotype was sampled from a man younger than 35 with COVID-19, enrolled during active disease. Sequenced: peripheral blood.

The CDR3 region is CATRSSGGYNEQFF. The CDR3 DNA reads as TGTGCCACCAGGTCTAGCGGGGGTTACAATGAGCAGTTCTTC. The genes are TRBV24-1 and TRBJ2-1; TRBD2 matches at 10 bases. V was pared by 7 bases and J by 4 bases, with 3 bases of the junction left unmatched. The V gene's germline CDR1 is KGHDR and CDR2 SFDVKD. The CDR3 has 14 amino acids.